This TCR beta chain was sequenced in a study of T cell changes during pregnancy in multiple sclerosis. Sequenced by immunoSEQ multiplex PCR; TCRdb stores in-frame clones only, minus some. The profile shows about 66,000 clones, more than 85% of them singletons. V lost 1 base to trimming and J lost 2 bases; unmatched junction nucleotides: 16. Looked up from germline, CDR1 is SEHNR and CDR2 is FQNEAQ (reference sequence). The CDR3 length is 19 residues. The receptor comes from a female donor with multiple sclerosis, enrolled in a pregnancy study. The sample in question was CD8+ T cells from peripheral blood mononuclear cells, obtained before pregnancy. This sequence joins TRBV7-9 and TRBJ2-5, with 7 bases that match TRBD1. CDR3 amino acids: CASSLDLRKKQGLQETQYF. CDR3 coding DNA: TGTGCCAGCAGCTTAGACCTACGAAAGAAACAGGGGCTACAAGAGACCCAGTACTTC.